The 20 T cell receptor beta chains in this list originate from one sample, sequenced in a study of OX40 agonist ivuxolimab in advanced cancers. Preparation of the library involved the immunoSEQ multiplex PCR assay. Imported from immuneACCESS, the table was reduced by TCRdb to in-frame sequences with V and J called. These copies leave out some clones; in studies compared against another copy, an unresolved V gene accounts for under half, and the cause of the remainder is not known. Counted in this sample were some 11,000 clones; around 80% of them appeared once. 15% to 20% of the sample is in the top ten clones. The sample in question was CD4+ or CD8+ T cells sorted from blood, obtained in a trial of the OX40 agonist ivuxolimab. The origin of the receptors is an adult with an advanced solid tumor such as melanoma, head and neck, liver or kidney cancer.

V is TRBV7-3 and J is TRBJ1-5; D gene ambiguous. Trimming removed 1 base at V and 12 bases at J, with 19 bases between. CDR3 length: 15 residues. CDR1 SGHTA and CDR2 FQGTGA come from the germline V gene. For the CDR3, the DNA is TGTGCCAGCAGCTTAAAAAGTTTATCGAGACGGCACCAGCATTTT. The encoded protein is CASSLKSLSRRHQHF.

This chain uses TRBV29-1 with TRBJ1-1; D gene uncertain. The CDR3 runs to 11 residues. Trimming stripped 5 bases from V and 6 bases from J, with 10 bases between. CDR1 and CDR2 from the germline V gene are SQVTM and ANQGSEA. The DNA of the CDR3 is TGCAGCGTTTATTATGGTCCTGAAGCTTTCTTT. Its translation: CSVYYGPEAFF. Looking up the rest from reference TRBV29-1 and TRBJ1-1 gives the full variable domain: SAVISQKPSRDICQRGTSLTIQCQVDSQVTMMFWYRQQPGQSLTLIATANQGSEATYESGFVIDKFPISRPNLTFSTLTVSNMSPEDSSIYLCSVYYGPEAFFGQGTRLTVV.

The CDR3 DNA is TGCAGCGTCTCGGGACGGATCCGCGGTGAAGCTTTCTTT. The encoded protein is CSVSGRIRGEAFF. The V call is TRBV29-1, the J call TRBJ1-1, with D possibly matching TRBD1 (5 bases). In germline, CDR1 is SQVTM, CDR2 ANQGSEA. CDR3 length: 13 residues. Trimming pared 6 bases from V and 7 bases from J, leaving 18 bases between.

The chain carries TRBV6-1 and TRBJ2-1; TRBD2 is a possible D gene (6 bases). V was trimmed by 8 bases and J by 9 bases, leaving 17 bases between them. The CDR3 covers 13 residues. Germline V gene sequence: CDR1 MNHNS, CDR2 SASEGT. CDR3 nucleotides: TGTGCCAGCTGTATGGCGGGACGAATTGAGCAGTTCTTC. It encodes CASCMAGRIEQFF.

V gene TRBV7-2 combines with J gene TRBJ2-2; 10 positions match TRBD2. J lost 1 base, V lost 1 base, and 3 bases had no gene match. The germline CDR1 and CDR2 sequences are SGHTA and FQGNSA. This CDR3 is built from 17 residues. CDR3 nucleotide sequence: TGTGCCAGCAGCTTAGTAGCGGGAGGAGGGAACACCGGGGAGCTGTTTTTT. Translated, it gives CASSLVAGGGNTGELFF.

This chain joins TRBV10-3 and TRBJ1-4; D ambiguous. The germline V and J ends were trimmed by 11 bases and 1 base, with 14 bases remaining between them. The V gene's germline CDR1 is ENHRY and CDR2 SYGVKD. This CDR3 has 14 amino acids. This CDR3 reads CAGPQGLTNEKLFF. The CDR3, as DNA: TGTGCCGGCCCCCAAGGGCTAACTAATGAAAAACTGTTTTTT.

This sequence joins TRBV2 and TRBJ2-7; no reliable D call. V was trimmed by 4 bases and J by 6 bases, leaving 4 bases between them. Germline CDR1 is SNHLY and CDR2 is FYNNEI. The length of the CDR3 is 10 residues. The CDR3 DNA reads as TGTGCCAGCAGTGGTTTCGAGCAGTACTTC. This encodes CASSGFEQYF.

The V gene is TRBV27, the J gene TRBJ2-7; TRBD2 matches 8 bases. J lost 4 bases, V lost 2 bases, and 7 bases had no gene match. This CDR3 has 15 residues. Germline CDR1 and CDR2: MNHEY and SMNVEV (reference sequence). CDR3 loop: CASSLGSGSGYEQYF. The DNA for the CDR3 is TGTGCCAGCAGTTTAGGCAGCGGGAGCGGGTACGAGCAGTACTTC.

J is TRBJ2-7 and V is TRBV13; D is possibly TRBD1 (6 bases). Germline V lookup: CDR1 PRHDT, CDR2 FYEKMQ (reference sequence). V was clipped by 1 base and J by 4 bases, with 11 bases between them. CDR3 size: 14 residues. The CDR3 bases are TGTGCCAGCAGCTTAGCCCTACAGGGTTACGAGCAGTACTTC. It yields the protein CASSLALQGYEQYF.

The rearrangement joins TRBV7-9 to TRBJ2-1, with D possibly TRBD1 on 5 matching bases. This CDR3 is built from 13 residues. V lost 5 bases to trimming and J lost 4 bases, with 9 bases between them. CDR1 SEHNR and CDR2 FQNEAQ come from the germline V gene (reference sequence). CDR3 sequence reads: CASSPDTYNEQFF. In DNA, the CDR3 is TGTGCCAGCAGCCCGGACACTTACAATGAGCAGTTCTTC.

The J gene is TRBJ2-4, the V gene TRBV6-1; D tentatively fits TRBD1 or TRBD2 (6 bases each). CDR1 is MNHNS and CDR2 is SASEGT in the germline V gene. Trimming stripped 2 bases from V and 8 bases from J, with 19 bases between. CDR3 length equals 16 residues. DNA of the CDR3: TGTGCCAGCAGTGAACCTGGGGCAGAGGGGGAGGACATTCAGTACTTC. Translated, it gives CASSEPGAEGEDIQYF.

This clone was counted a few times. CDR3 DNA sequence: TGCGCCAGCAGCTTGGACCTCGGGGCAAAGGATGAGCAGTTCTTC. Translated: CASSLDLGAKDEQFF. This rearrangement joins TRBV5-1 to TRBJ2-1, with D perhaps assigned TRBD1 or TRBD2 (5 bases each). From germline, CDR1 is SGHRS and CDR2 YFSETQ. This CDR3 is built from 15 residues. Trimming left V 0 bases short and J 8 bases short, with 15 bases between.

This chain uses TRBV7-9 with TRBJ1-2, with D possibly TRBD1 on 5 matching bases. CDR3 size: 16 residues. The germline V gene encodes CDR1 SEHNR and CDR2 FQNEAQ (reference sequence). Trimming left V 0 bases short and J 5 bases short, with 16 bases between. The CDR3 spells CASSLAGGGKPYGYTF. The CDR3 DNA follows: TGTGCCAGCAGCTTAGCTGGCGGGGGAAAGCCTTATGGCTACACCTTC.

In DNA, the CDR3 is TGTGCCAGCAGTGGCCTAGCGGGAGAGTCCTACGAGCAGTACTTC. Translated: CASSGLAGESYEQYF. J is TRBJ2-7 and V is TRBV6-1; 10 nucleotides agree with TRBD2. This CDR3 has 15 residues. Germline V lookup: CDR1 MNHNS, CDR2 SASEGT. V lost 4 bases, J lost 1 base, and 4 bases stayed unmatched.

This clone is labeled as medium-sized (0.01 to 0.1%). The chain recombines TRBV5-1 with TRBJ2-7; the D is unclear. This CDR3 comprises 14 residues. From germline, CDR1 is SGHRS and CDR2 YFSETQ. Trimming pared 3 bases from V and 2 bases from J, leaving 12 bases between. CDR3 sequence (DNA): TGCGCCAGCAGCTCTTTGGGGATTACCTACGAGCAGTACTTC. Amino acid sequence: CASSSLGITYEQYF.

This chain joins TRBV2 and TRBJ1-1, with TRBD1 matching over 7 bases. The CDR3 consists of 14 residues. The ends lost 7 bases at V and 4 bases at J; junction bases unmatched: 9. Germline V gives CDR1 SNHLY, CDR2 FYNNEI. The CDR3 spells CASTAGGGSTEAFF. CDR3 nucleotide sequence: TGTGCCAGCACCGCAGGGGGGGGGAGCACTGAAGCTTTCTTT.

The chain has TRBV9 and TRBJ2-1, with 7 nucleotides matching TRBD1. V was pared by 3 bases and J by 10 bases, with 10 bases of the junction left unmatched. CDR1 is SGDLS and CDR2 is YYNGEE in the germline V gene. The CDR3 runs to 14 residues. CDR3 residues: CASSEAYRGLEQFF. Written as DNA, the CDR3 is TGTGCCAGCAGCGAAGCCTACAGGGGATTGGAGCAGTTCTTC.

V and J are TRBV13 and TRBJ2-1; 14 bases agree with TRBD2. Looked up from germline, CDR1 is PRHDT and CDR2 is FYEKMQ (reference sequence). This CDR3 has 17 amino acids. The V gene end was trimmed by 5 bases and the J gene end by 8 bases; junction bases not matched to a gene: 11. This CDR3 is CASSPPPGTSGSDEQFF. In DNA, the CDR3 is TGTGCCAGCAGCCCCCCGCCCGGGACTAGCGGGAGCGATGAGCAGTTCTTC. Using reference TRBV13 and TRBJ2-1 for the parts outside the CDR3, the full variable domain is AAGVIQSPRHLIKEKRETATLKCYPIPRHDTVYWYQQGPGQDPQFLISFYEKMQSDKGSIPDRFSAQQFSDYHSELNMSSLELGDSALYFCASSPPPGTSGSDEQFFGPGTRLTVL.

The chain combines TRBV25-1 with TRBJ2-2; D is unclear. Germline CDR1 is MGHDK and CDR2 is SYGVNS. The V and J ends lost 1 base and 6 bases respectively, with 12 bases between them. This CDR3 spans 15 amino acids. The CDR3 DNA reads TGTGCCAGCAGTGAATTTTTAGCTGGGGCCGGGGAGCTGTTTTTT. It yields the protein CASSEFLAGAGELFF.

The V call is TRBV7-9, the J call TRBJ1-1; the D is unclear. The CDR3 has 12 residues. In germline, CDR1 is SEHNR, CDR2 FQNEAQ (reference sequence). V gave up 5 bases and J gave up 9 bases, with 13 bases separating them. The CDR3 spells CASSHAVGKAFF. CDR3 in DNA: TGTGCCAGCAGCCATGCAGTGGGAAAAGCTTTCTTT.